This T cell receptor (beta chain) is drawn from a study of blood T cell repertoires in COVID-19. Study summary: Samples representing acute and convalescent COVID-19 were sourced from the United States, Italy and Spain.

As originally analysed: Amplification of reference gene primers provided the estimated nucleated cell counts. The repertoire was sequenced with immunoSEQ multiplex PCR; TCRdb's copy has only in-frame clones and lacks some. The V and J calls and clone size are taken from that table; D and trimming were inferred from the DNA. Of tens of thousands of clones detected, 80% to 90% appear once; the ten largest clones hold over 1%. V gave up 1 base and J gave up 8 bases; unmatched junction bases: 8. The CDR3 covers 16 residues. Germline values: CDR1 LNHNV, CDR2 YYDKDF (reference sequence). The clonotype comes from a woman in her forties with acute or convalescent COVID-19. The sample comprised peripheral blood. The chain joins TRBV15 to TRBJ1-4, with 9 bases lining up with TRBD1. CDR3 DNA: TGTGCCACCAGCAGAGTAACCGACAGGGGGGACGAAAAACTGTTTTTT. The encoded protein is CATSRVTDRGDEKLFF.